A single sample gave rise to the 9 T cell receptor beta chains below, sequenced in a study of blood T cell repertoires in COVID-19. Generated by immunoSEQ multiplex PCR, the TCRdb table keeps only in-frame clones and is missing some. Altogether 150,000 or so clones are present, 80% to 90% being singletons, with the ten largest covering less than 4.5%. Sequencing was performed on PBMCs or T cells enriched from blood (not recorded which). The source of these receptors is a man aged 50 to 59 who had recovered from COVID-19.

The rearrangement links TRBV6-2 or TRBV6-3 to TRBJ2-3, with 7 positions matching TRBD2. V trimming: 6 bases; J trimming: 0 bases; junction bases outside the gene matches: 9. The CDR3 has 16 residues. Germline CDR1 reads MNHEY; CDR2 reads SVGEGT. CDR3: CASSQGLGRSTDTQYF. The CDR3 nucleotides are TGTGCCAGCAGCCAAGGACTAGGACGGAGCACAGATACGCAGTATTTT.

This chain links TRBV19 with TRBJ1-3; unclear D gene. This CDR3 is built from 13 residues. V lost 7 bases and J lost 0, with 7 bases in between. Germline V gene lookup returns CDR1 LNHDA and CDR2 SQIVND (reference sequence). The CDR3 DNA reads as TGTGCCAGTATACCCTACTCTGGAAACACCATATATTTT. Its translation: CASIPYSGNTIYF. Filled out from reference TRBV19 and TRBJ1-3, the complete variable domain reads DGGITQSPKYLFRKEGQNVTLSCEQNLNHDAMYWYRQDPGQGLRLIYYSQIVNDFQKGDIAEGYSVSREKKESFPLTVTSAQKNPTAFYLCASIPYSGNTIYFGEGSWLTVV.

The chain carries TRBV19 and TRBJ1-5, with D unresolved. From germline, CDR1 is LNHDA and CDR2 SQIVND (reference sequence). The CDR3 consists of 15 residues. Trimming stripped 7 bases from V and 0 bases from J, with 13 bases between. The CDR3 nucleotides are TGTGCCAGTACTATGTTCGGGTATAGCAATCAGCCCCAGCATTTT. Translating gives CASTMFGYSNQPQHF.

The J gene is TRBJ2-3, the V gene TRBV28; 11 nucleotides align to TRBD2. V lost 5 bases to trimming and J lost 3 bases; unmatched junction nucleotides: 10. Germline CDR1 reads MDHEN; CDR2 reads SYDVKM. The CDR3 length is 17 residues. The CDR3 spells CASSLPRGLAETDTQYF. CDR3 coding DNA: TGTGCCAGCAGTCTACCACGGGGACTAGCGGAGACAGATACGCAGTATTTT. Filled out from reference TRBV28 and TRBJ2-3, the complete variable domain reads DVKVTQSSRYLVKRTGEKVFLECVQDMDHENMFWYRQDPGLGLRLIYFSYDVKMKEKGDIPEGYSVSREKKERFSLILESASTNQTSMYLCASSLPRGLAETDTQYFGPGTRLTVL.

The chain couples TRBV6-5 to TRBJ2-6; D may be TRBD1 (6 bases). The ends were cut back, 7 bases at V and 12 bases at J, with 19 bases in the middle. This CDR3 has 14 amino acids. Germline V gene lookup returns CDR1 MNHEY and CDR2 SVGAGI. The CDR3 protein is CASTQDRALPVLTF. The CDR3 DNA follows: TGTGCCAGCACCCAGGACAGAGCTCTCCCCGTCCTGACTTTC.

The J gene is TRBJ1-1, the V gene TRBV7-6; 9 bases line up with TRBD1. CDR1 is SGHVS and CDR2 is FNYEAQ in the germline V gene. The CDR3 totals 18 residues. Germline trimming cut 0 bases from V and 2 bases from J; bases unmatched to any gene: 10. The CDR3 sequence is CASSLAWTRTGVNTEAFF. DNA for the CDR3: TGTGCCAGCAGCTTAGCGTGGACGAGGACAGGGGTCAACACTGAAGCTTTCTTT.

This chain links TRBV6-2 or TRBV6-3 with TRBJ2-7; no clear D gene. V was trimmed by 3 bases and J by 2 bases, leaving 8 bases between them. The CDR3 is 13 residues long. Looked up from germline, CDR1 is MNHEY and CDR2 is SVGEGT. CDR3 DNA: TGTGCCAGCAGTTATTTCCTCGCCTACGAGCAGTACTTC. Translating it yields CASSYFLAYEQYF.

This chain links TRBV19 with TRBJ1-6; D may be TRBD1 (5 bases). CDR3 length: 14 residues. CDR1 is LNHDA and CDR2 is SQIVND in the germline V gene (reference sequence). Trimming cost V 5 bases and J 8 bases, with 13 bases left between them. The CDR3 bases are TGTGCCAGTAGTTCTGGACAAGGGCATTCACCCCTCCACTTT. This gives the protein CASSSGQGHSPLHF.

The chain is built from TRBV11-2 and TRBJ1-2, with 7 bases fitting TRBD1. The V gene end was trimmed by 5 bases and the J gene end by 6 bases; junction bases not matched to a gene: 6. The CDR3 is 13 residues long. CDR1 is SGHAT, CDR2 FQNNGV, per germline. The chain's CDR3 is CASSPSRGNGYTF. In DNA, the CDR3 is TGTGCCAGCAGCCCATCCAGGGGGAATGGCTACACCTTC.